Below, 23 T cell receptor beta chains from the same sample are listed, as sequenced in a study of T cells in Graves' hyperthyroidism and ophthalmopathy. RNA transcripts provided the source from which TCR beta CDR3 regions were amplified. The HTBI primer set served for first-round RT-PCR of the TCR CDR3. Each CDR3 protein gets one entry after TCRdb re-called the multiplex PCR reads with MiXCR. The data show more than 450,000 distinct CDR3 sequences, around 15% seen once. The sequencing sample was made of blood. The receptor set was obtained from a woman between 40 and 55 years old with Graves' hyperthyroidism.

J is TRBJ2-2 and V is TRBV7-2; 14 bases agree with TRBD2. The V gene's germline CDR1 is SGHTA and CDR2 FQGNSA. J was trimmed by 3 bases and V by 5 bases; bases with no gene match: 5. The CDR3 has 17 amino acids. In nucleotides, the CDR3 is TGTGCCAGCAGCCTACCGGGACTAGCGGGGGACACCGGGGAGCTGTTTTTT. It translates to CASSLPGLAGDTGELFF.

Points on this clonotype: A much more abundant neighbour one base away suggests this may be a read error. The V and J genes are TRBV6-1 and TRBJ2-7, with D possibly TRBD1 on 6 matching bases. V lost 2 bases, J lost 4 bases, and 15 bases lay in between. Germline V CDR1 and CDR2: MNHNS, SASEGT. The CDR3 length is 15 residues. This CDR3 reads CASSEPASGVYEQYF. The CDR3 DNA is TGTGCCAGCAGTGAACCGGCGTCAGGGGTTTACGAGCAGTACTTC.

The chain recombines TRBV29-1 with TRBJ2-3; 8 positions agree with TRBD2. Germline V lookup: CDR1 SQVTM, CDR2 ANQGSEA. The CDR3 length is 14 residues. After removal of 4 bases from V and 5 bases from J, the junction contained 8 bases not matched to a gene. CDR3 in amino acids: CSVGASGRRDTQYF. The CDR3 DNA sequence: TGCAGCGTTGGGGCTAGCGGGCGCCGAGATACGCAGTATTTT.

This clonotype appeared once. This chain links TRBV20-1 with TRBJ1-1, with D possibly being TRBD1 (6 bases). The CDR3 has 16 amino acids. Looked up from germline, CDR1 is DFQATT and CDR2 is SNEGSKA (reference sequence). V lost 0 bases to trimming and J lost 8 bases, with 22 bases between them. Written as DNA, the CDR3 is TGCAGTGCTAGAGATCATTGGAAGGAGGACAGTTCCGAAGCTTTCTTT. It codes for CSARDHWKEDSSEAFF.

CDR3 loop: CASSPLGAAYGYTF. The CDR3 DNA is TGTGCCAGCAGCCCTCTAGGGGCCGCCTATGGCTACACCTTC. The chain carries TRBV9 and TRBJ1-2; D possibly corresponds to TRBD1 (5 bases). The germline gives CDR1 SGDLS, CDR2 YYNGEE. CDR3 length equals 14 residues. V was cut by 4 bases and J by 4 bases, with 14 bases left in between.

This clonotype was recorded many times. The genes are TRBV20-1 and TRBJ2-5, with TRBD1 as a possible D gene (6 bases). The CDR3 spans 14 residues. The germline gives CDR1 DFQATT, CDR2 SNEGSKA (reference sequence). Trimming stripped 0 bases from V and 5 bases from J, with 13 bases between. The CDR3 is CSARDPGTWETQYF. As DNA, the CDR3 is TGCAGTGCTAGAGATCCGGGGACATGGGAGACCCAGTACTTC.

This clonotype was found many times. The rearrangement links TRBV2 to TRBJ2-1; TRBD2 matches 7 bases. Per germline, CDR1 SNHLY and CDR2 FYNNEI. The length of the CDR3 is 13 residues. V lost 7 bases, J lost 8 bases, and 8 bases stayed unmatched. This CDR3 is CASIGGSGDEQFF. CDR3 nucleotide sequence: TGTGCCAGCATCGGCGGGAGTGGGGATGAGCAGTTCTTC. Complete variable domain (other parts from reference TRBV2 and TRBJ2-1): EPEVTQTPSHQVTQMGQEVILRCVPISNHLYFYWYRQILGQKVEFLVSFYNNEISEKSEIFDDQFSVERPDGSNFTLKIRSTKLEDSAMYFCASIGGSGDEQFFGPGTRLTVL.

V and J are TRBV6-2 or TRBV6-3 and TRBJ2-2, with TRBD2 matching over 15 bases. V lost 6 bases, J lost 0 bases, and 5 bases stayed unmatched. The CDR3 totals 18 residues. CDR1 is MNHEY, CDR2 SVGEGT, per germline. CDR3 loop: CASRKGLAGGSNTGELFF. The CDR3 DNA follows: TGTGCCAGCAGAAAGGGACTAGCGGGAGGCTCGAACACCGGGGAGCTGTTTTTT.

This clonotype was counted ten times or more. The chain uses TRBV20-1 and TRBJ2-7, with 8 bases aligning to TRBD2. The germline gives CDR1 DFQATT, CDR2 SNEGSKA (reference sequence). V lost 4 bases, J lost 5 bases, and 19 bases stayed unmatched. The CDR3 runs 17 residues. CDR3 protein: CSATAPKISPGGDEQYF. In nucleotides, the CDR3 is TGCAGTGCTACTGCTCCGAAAATATCCCCCGGGGGGGACGAGCAGTACTTC.

This clonotype was observed a few times. The chain couples TRBV19 to TRBJ1-1, with D unclear. V was clipped by 7 bases and J by 4 bases, with 16 bases between them. Germline CDR1 reads LNHDA; CDR2 reads SQIVND (reference sequence). The CDR3 length is 14 residues. The CDR3 nucleotides read TGTGCCAGTATTTCAGACCCGCTAAGCACTGAAGCTTTCTTT. The encoded protein is CASISDPLSTEAFF. Looking up the rest from reference TRBV19 and TRBJ1-1 gives the full variable domain: DGGITQSPKYLFRKEGQNVTLSCEQNLNHDAMYWYRQDPGQGLRLIYYSQIVNDFQKGDIAEGYSVSREKKESFPLTVTSAQKNPTAFYLCASISDPLSTEAFFGQGTRLTVV.

Comments on this clonotype: One base away lies a much larger clone, so this may be a sequencing read error. The chain has TRBV2 and TRBJ2-1, with 9 bases fitting TRBD2. The CDR3 has 16 residues. The V gene's germline CDR1 is SNHLY and CDR2 FYNNEI. J was trimmed by 9 bases and V by 5 bases; bases with no gene match: 14. CDR3 sequence: CASSTLRLAGLGEQFF. The CDR3 DNA reads TGTGCCAGCAGTACCTTAAGGCTAGCGGGATTGGGTGAGCAGTTCTTC. Together with reference TRBV2 and TRBJ2-1, the CDR3 gives the full variable domain: EPEVTQTPSHQVTQMGQEVILRCVPISNHLYFYWYRQILGQKVEFLVSFYNNEISEKSEIFDDQFSVERPDGSNFTLKIRSTKLEDSAMYFCASSTLRLAGLGEQFFGPGTRLTVL.

This clonotype was observed many times. The chain is built from TRBV27 and TRBJ1-2, with D maybe TRBD1 (6 bases). Deletions cut 6 bases from V and 6 bases from J, with 29 bases between. CDR1 MNHEY and CDR2 SMNVEV come from the germline V gene (reference sequence). This CDR3 contains 18 residues. The CDR3 bases are TGTGCCAGCAGGCCTGGACAGAATGAGGGCTGGGGGACACATGGCTACACCTTC. Protein product: CASRPGQNEGWGTHGYTF.

This clonotype was found many times. The chain links TRBV27 to TRBJ2-3; TRBD1 agrees at 8 bases. Germline V gives CDR1 MNHEY, CDR2 SMNVEV (reference sequence). The V gene end was trimmed by 4 bases and the J gene end by 1 base; junction bases not matched to a gene: 7. The CDR3 covers 16 residues. CDR3 bases: TGTGCCAGCAGTTATTTAGGACAGGGAGGCACAGATACGCAGTATTTT. Protein product: CASSYLGQGGTDTQYF.

This clonotype was seen ten or more times. The genes are TRBV12-3 or TRBV12-4 and TRBJ2-7; D not resolved. The V gene lost 2 bases and the J gene lost 5 bases, with 13 bases spanning the gap. This CDR3 is 14 amino acids long. CDR3 amino acids: CASSLSPGEHEQYF. In DNA, the CDR3 is TGTGCCAGCAGTTTATCCCCAGGAGAGCACGAGCAGTACTTC.

This clonotype appeared many times. The chain links TRBV6-1 to TRBJ1-1; 7 bases map to TRBD1. The CDR3 is made up of 17 amino acids. The V gene's germline CDR1 is MNHNS and CDR2 SASEGT. J gave up 8 bases and V 6 bases, and 21 bases lay outside the gene matches. This chain's CDR3 is CASRPLSRIGQDSEAFF. CDR3 DNA sequence: TGTGCCAGCAGACCCCTCAGTAGGATCGGACAGGACAGCGAAGCTTTCTTT.

This clonotype was seen ten or more times. This sequence joins TRBV7-2 and TRBJ2-2; 7 positions match TRBD2. The CDR3 length is 14 residues. Looked up from germline, CDR1 is SGHTA and CDR2 is FQGNSA. The V gene end was trimmed by 6 bases and the J gene end by 5 bases; junction bases not matched to a gene: 6. Here the CDR3 reads CASRRTSDTGELFF. DNA of the CDR3: TGTGCCAGCAGGAGAACTAGCGATACCGGGGAGCTGTTTTTT.

This clonotype was seen many times. This chain links TRBV5-1 with TRBJ2-3; 7 bases line up with TRBD2. CDR1 and CDR2 (germline): SGHRS, YFSETQ. V lost 4 bases to trimming and J lost 1 base; unmatched junction nucleotides: 9. This CDR3 has 16 residues. The CDR3 DNA is TGCGCCAGCAGCCCGTCTACGGGGGGTGGCACAGATACGCAGTATTTT. It codes for CASSPSTGGGTDTQYF.

The chain links TRBV29-1 to TRBJ2-7; D call uncertain. The CDR3 contains 12 residues. Germline values: CDR1 SQVTM, CDR2 ANQGSEA. The V end was cut by 2 bases, the J end by 4 bases, with 9 bases between. Written as DNA, the CDR3 is TGCAGCGTTGAACCGACCCCATACGAGCAGTACTTC. Its protein product is CSVEPTPYEQYF.

The table lists this clonotype with many counts. The chain joins TRBV5-4 to TRBJ2-3, with 8 bases that match TRBD1. V lost 0 bases, J lost 2 bases, and 5 bases stayed unmatched. This CDR3 is built from 16 residues. In germline, CDR1 is SGHNT, CDR2 YYREEE (reference sequence). The CDR3 DNA reads as TGTGCCAGCAGCTTGGGGACAGGGAGAATCACAGATACGCAGTATTTT. Its protein is CASSLGTGRITDTQYF.

This clonotype was recorded many times. The V call is TRBV20-1, the J call TRBJ1-2; D remains ambiguous. The CDR3 is 14 amino acids. The V end was cut by 1 base, the J end by 1 base, with 10 bases between. CDR1 is DFQATT and CDR2 is SNEGSKA in the germline V gene (reference sequence). Here the CDR3 reads CSARVGGINYGYTF. The CDR3 bases are TGCAGTGCTAGAGTAGGCGGGATTAACTATGGCTACACCTTC.

This clonotype has a handful of counts. The chain joins TRBV5-1 to TRBJ2-1, with 10 bases lining up with TRBD2. The germline gives CDR1 SGHRS, CDR2 YFSETQ. The CDR3 spans 18 residues. Trimming cost V 2 bases and J 0 bases; bases outside gene matches: 8. The chain's CDR3 is CASSFLRTSGHSYNEQFF. CDR3 nucleotides: TGCGCCAGCAGCTTCCTGAGGACTAGCGGCCACTCCTACAATGAGCAGTTCTTC.

The rearrangement links TRBV20-1 to TRBJ2-4, with D maybe TRBD1 (6 bases). The CDR3 totals 15 residues. V gave up 6 bases and J gave up 1 base, with 16 bases separating them. The germline V gene encodes CDR1 DFQATT and CDR2 SNEGSKA (reference sequence). The CDR3 DNA sequence: TGCAGTGCCTACAGGGACAATCATGCCAAAAACATTCAGTACTTC. Translated, it gives CSAYRDNHAKNIQYF.

This clonotype was recorded many times. The V and J genes are TRBV6-1 and TRBJ2-7, with D perhaps TRBD1 (6 bases). Trimming pared 3 bases from V and 0 bases from J, leaving 12 bases between. Germline values: CDR1 MNHNS, CDR2 SASEGT. CDR3 length equals 15 residues. The CDR3 protein is CASSEFDRSSYEQYF. In DNA, the CDR3 is TGTGCCAGCAGTGAGTTCGACAGGAGCTCCTACGAGCAGTACTTC.